The 10 T cell receptor beta chains given below trace back to one sample, sequenced in a study of blood T cell repertoires in COVID-19. TCRdb's copy holds only in-frame clones and misses some; the assay was immunoSEQ multiplex PCR. The sample has 250,000 to 300,000 clones; 75% to 90% are singletons. Specimen: peripheral blood. Receptor source: a woman in her sixties or seventies with acute or convalescent COVID-19.

The chain employs TRBV19 and TRBJ2-3, with 10 bases that match TRBD2. This CDR3 region has 17 residues. CDR1 LNHDA and CDR2 SQIVND come from the germline V gene (reference sequence). The junction had 10 bases not matched to a gene; V was cut back by 6 bases and J by 1 base. CDR3 sequence reads: CASSFGAGGPGTDTQYF. CDR3 DNA sequence: TGTGCCAGTAGCTTCGGAGCGGGAGGGCCGGGCACAGATACGCAGTATTTT.

This chain connects TRBV10-3 to TRBJ1-1; unclear D gene. Germline V gene lookup returns CDR1 ENHRY and CDR2 SYGVKD. The CDR3 runs 14 residues. V dropped 4 bases and J dropped 1 base, with 10 bases sitting between them. In nucleotides, the CDR3 is TGTGCCATCAGTGCCTTTGAGCAGAACACTGAAGCTTTCTTT. Residues: CAISAFEQNTEAFF.

With regard to this clone: Other nucleotide sequences in the sample specify the same CDR3. The V call is TRBV18, the J call TRBJ2-7; 11 nucleotides agree with TRBD2. CDR1 and CDR2 from the germline V gene are KGHSH and LQKENI. V lost 3 bases, J lost 4 bases, and 2 bases stayed unmatched. The CDR3 has 14 amino acids. The CDR3 DNA sequence: TGTGCCAGCTCACCCACTAGCGGGAGTTACGAGCAGTACTTC. Protein: CASSPTSGSYEQYF.

The V gene is TRBV9, the J gene TRBJ2-1; 15 bases are shared with TRBD2. This CDR3 contains 16 residues. The ends lost 4 bases at V and 9 bases at J; junction bases unmatched: 8. Germline V gives CDR1 SGDLS, CDR2 YYNGEE. DNA for the CDR3: TGTGCCAGCAGCATAGGGACTAGCGGGGGGACGGGTGAGCAGTTCTTC. It encodes CASSIGTSGGTGEQFF. The complete variable domain, with remaining parts taken from reference TRBV9 and TRBJ2-1, reads DSGVTQTPKHLITATGQRVTLRCSPRSGDLSVYWYQQSLDQGLQFLIQYYNGEERAKGNILERFSAQQFPDLHSELNLSSLELGDSALYFCASSIGTSGGTGEQFFGPGTRLTVL.

Remarks on this clone: Other DNA sequences in this sample translate to the same CDR3. The genes are TRBV18 and TRBJ1-2, with 7 bases matching TRBD1. The V segment lost 3 bases and the J segment 2 bases; nucleotides outside the gene matches: 0. The CDR3 has 13 residues. The germline V gene encodes CDR1 KGHSH and CDR2 LQKENI. Here the CDR3 DNA reads TGTGCCAGCTCACCGACAGGGAACTATGGCTACACCTTC. Translating gives CASSPTGNYGYTF.

The chain is built from TRBV7-2 and TRBJ2-7; 8 nucleotides agree with TRBD1. The CDR3 runs 16 residues. J was trimmed by 5 bases and V by 5 bases; bases with no gene match: 14. CDR1 and CDR2 from the germline V gene are SGHTA and FQGNSA. The CDR3 region is CASSSDGRQGRDEQYF. Written as DNA, the CDR3 is TGTGCCAGCAGCAGCGACGGCCGACAGGGGCGGGACGAGCAGTACTTC. Full variable domain (rest looked up from reference TRBV7-2 and TRBJ2-7): GAGVSQSPSNKVTEKGKDVELRCDPISGHTALYWYRQSLGQGLEFLIYFQGNSAPDKSGLPSDRFSAERTGGSVSTLTIQRTQQEDSAVYLCASSSDGRQGRDEQYFGPGTRLTVT.

The CDR3 bases are TGTGCCAGCAGCTGGGGACAGGGTTTTCACTCCTACGAGCAGTACTTC. As protein: CASSWGQGFHSYEQYF. The chain employs TRBV13 and TRBJ2-7; 9 nucleotides align to TRBD1. Germline V gene lookup returns CDR1 PRHDT and CDR2 FYEKMQ (reference sequence). V lost 4 bases to trimming and J lost 0 bases; unmatched junction nucleotides: 7. The CDR3 loop spans 16 amino acids. The variable domain in full, with the rest retrieved from reference TRBV13 and TRBJ2-7, is AAGVIQSPRHLIKEKRETATLKCYPIPRHDTVYWYQQGPGQDPQFLISFYEKMQSDKGSIPDRFSAQQFSDYHSELNMSSLELGDSALYFCASSWGQGFHSYEQYFGPGTRLTVT.

The genes are TRBV19 and TRBJ1-1; D not resolved. The CDR3 runs 14 residues. Deletions cut 4 bases from V and 4 bases from J, with 13 bases between. Germline V CDR1 and CDR2: LNHDA, SQIVND (reference sequence). Here the CDR3 DNA reads TGTGCCAGTAGTAACCCCTCCGGAGGCACTGAAGCTTTCTTT. It encodes CASSNPSGGTEAFF.

The chain links TRBV5-4 to TRBJ2-3; D is possibly TRBD2 (6 bases). V lost 4 bases, J lost 6 bases, and 27 bases lay in between. Germline V gives CDR1 SGHNT, CDR2 YYREEE (reference sequence). CDR3 length equals 18 residues. CDR3 amino acids: CASSQPQPAGQPVDTQYF. The CDR3 DNA is TGTGCCAGCAGCCAACCCCAACCGGCGGGGCAGCCAGTGGATACGCAGTATTTT.

The chain has TRBV12-3 or TRBV12-4 and TRBJ2-5; 7 nucleotides line up with TRBD1. The CDR3 length is 12 residues. The junction had 3 bases not matched to a gene; V was cut back by 3 bases and J by 8 bases. CDR3: CASSFEGATQYF. For the CDR3, the DNA is TGTGCCAGCAGTTTCGAGGGGGCTACCCAGTACTTC.